The present T cell receptor (beta chain) was sequenced within a study of T cells in Graves' hyperthyroidism and ophthalmopathy. Germline V gene data show CDR1 as MNHNS and CDR2 as SASEGT. This CDR3 spans 13 amino acids. A word on this clonotype: This may come from a read error, since a much larger clone is one base off.

TCR beta CDR3 regions were amplified from RNA. The HTBI primer set was used in a first-round RT-PCR of the TCR CDR3. TCRdb analysed the multiplex PCR reads with MiXCR anew, one entry per CDR3 protein. This sample has some 550,000 distinct CDR3 sequences, with around 21% found just once. The sequencing input was blood. The sequence was collected from a man aged 18 to 29 with Graves' hyperthyroidism. The chain uses TRBV6-1 and TRBJ1-6; D gene uncertain. The CDR3 is CACSDPLQAPLHF. In DNA, the CDR3 is TGTGCCTGCAGTGACCCCCTTCAGGCACCCCTCCACTTT.